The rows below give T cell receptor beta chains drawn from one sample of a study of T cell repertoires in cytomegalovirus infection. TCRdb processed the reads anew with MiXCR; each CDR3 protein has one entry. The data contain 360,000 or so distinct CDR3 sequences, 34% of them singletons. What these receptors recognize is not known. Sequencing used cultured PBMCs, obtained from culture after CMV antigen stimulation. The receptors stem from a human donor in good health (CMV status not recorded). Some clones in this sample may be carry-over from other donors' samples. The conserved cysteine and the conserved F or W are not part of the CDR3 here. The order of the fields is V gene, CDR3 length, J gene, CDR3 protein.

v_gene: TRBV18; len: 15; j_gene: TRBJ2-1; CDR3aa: ASSPRPSGSGYNEQF
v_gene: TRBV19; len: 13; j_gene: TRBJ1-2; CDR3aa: ASSSGTGGVYGYT
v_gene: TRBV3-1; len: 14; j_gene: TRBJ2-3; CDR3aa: ASSRWTSGRADTQY
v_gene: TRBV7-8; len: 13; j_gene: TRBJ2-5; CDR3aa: ASSSQRALQETQY
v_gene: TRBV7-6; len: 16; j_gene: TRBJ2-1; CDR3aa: ASSIRATSASSYNEQF
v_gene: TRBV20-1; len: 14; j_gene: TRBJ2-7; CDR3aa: SASRPGASLVYEQY
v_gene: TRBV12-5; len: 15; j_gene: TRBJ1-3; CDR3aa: ASGLVLRHLSGNTIY
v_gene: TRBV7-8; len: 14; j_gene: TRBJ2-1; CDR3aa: ASSLTSGRGRSEQF
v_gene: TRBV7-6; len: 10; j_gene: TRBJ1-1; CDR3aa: ASSFGGAAAF
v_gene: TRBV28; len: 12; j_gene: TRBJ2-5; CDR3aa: ASSRGTRQETQY
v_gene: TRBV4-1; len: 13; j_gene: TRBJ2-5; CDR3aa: ASRWREGLGETQY
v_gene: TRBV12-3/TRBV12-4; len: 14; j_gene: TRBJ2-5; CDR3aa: ASSLYSRRKEETQY
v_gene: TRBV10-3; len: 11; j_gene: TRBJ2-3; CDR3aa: ATGTSNTDTQY
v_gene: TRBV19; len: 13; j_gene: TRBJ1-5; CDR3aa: ASKTGDTSNQPQH
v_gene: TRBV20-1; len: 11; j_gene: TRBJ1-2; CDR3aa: SAGPGQGVGYT
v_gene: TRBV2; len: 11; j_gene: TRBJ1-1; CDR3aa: ASRGQRNTEAF
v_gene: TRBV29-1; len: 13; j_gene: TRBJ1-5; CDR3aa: SVVMDGDSNQPQH
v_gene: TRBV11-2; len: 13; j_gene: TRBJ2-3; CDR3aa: ASSSNRTHLIGQY
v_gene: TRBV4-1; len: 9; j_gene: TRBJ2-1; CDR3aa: ASSQEEEQF
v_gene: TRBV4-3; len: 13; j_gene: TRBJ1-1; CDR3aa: ASSQETASNTKAF
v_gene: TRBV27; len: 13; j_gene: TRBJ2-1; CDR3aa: ASSLPGLAVNEQF
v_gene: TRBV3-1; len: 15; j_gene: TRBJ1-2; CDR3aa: ASSQDQTAIGDYGYT
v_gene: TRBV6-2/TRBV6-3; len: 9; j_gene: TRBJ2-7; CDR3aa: ASSYRGRMT
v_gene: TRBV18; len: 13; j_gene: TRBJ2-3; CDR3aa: ASSRTADTTDTQY
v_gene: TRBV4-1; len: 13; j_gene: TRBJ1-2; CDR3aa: ASSQVDTTNYGYT
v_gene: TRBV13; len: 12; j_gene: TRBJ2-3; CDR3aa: ASSASHHTDTQY
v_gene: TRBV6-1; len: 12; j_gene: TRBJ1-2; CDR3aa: ASSGTGGGYGYT
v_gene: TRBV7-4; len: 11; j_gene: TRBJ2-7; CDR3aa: ASFGTNAYEQY
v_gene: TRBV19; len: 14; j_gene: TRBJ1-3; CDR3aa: ASSGSNLYSGNTIY
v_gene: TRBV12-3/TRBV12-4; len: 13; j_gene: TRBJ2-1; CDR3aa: ASSKGGGIYNEQF
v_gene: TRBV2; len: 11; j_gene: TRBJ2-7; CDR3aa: ASRLPAPYEQY